The 13 T cell receptor beta chains in this list originate from one sample, sequenced in a study of CD8 T cells in ankylosing spondylitis. In TCRdb, the 5' RACE reads were re-called with MiXCR into one record per CDR3 protein. Here the sample spans about 240,000 distinct CDR3 sequences, roughly a tenth being singletons. The sequenced sample was blood, either unsorted or a sorted T cell fraction (not recorded which). Every receptor here comes from a male donor with ankylosing spondylitis or in good health (not recorded which).

This clonotype appeared many times. V usage is TRBV6-6 and J usage is TRBJ1-2; TRBD1 might be the D (5 bases). CDR3 length: 13 amino acids. Germline V gives CDR1 MNHNY, CDR2 SVGAGI (reference sequence). Trimming left V 5 bases short and J 3 bases short, with 10 bases between. In nucleotides, the CDR3 is TGTGCCAGCAGTATAGGGGAGTACTATGGCTACACCTTC. Translating it yields CASSIGEYYGYTF.

The V gene is TRBV25-1, the J gene TRBJ2-7; TRBD2 matches at 8 bases. The length of the CDR3 is 14 residues. The germline CDR1 and CDR2 sequences are MGHDK and SYGVNS. The V gene end was trimmed by 1 base and the J gene end by 9 bases; junction bases not matched to a gene: 8. In nucleotides, the CDR3 is TGTGCCAGCAGTGAATCCGGAGCGGGAGTAGGGCAGTACTTC. As protein: CASSESGAGVGQYF.

This clonotype was counted only a few times. The rearrangement joins TRBV20-1 to TRBJ2-7, with a tentative D call TRBD1 (6 bases). Germline CDR1 DFQATT, CDR2 SNEGSKA (reference sequence). The CDR3 totals 13 residues. The V gene lost 0 bases and the J gene lost 5 bases, with 11 bases spanning the gap. This CDR3 is CSAREARGNEQYF. CDR3 DNA: TGCAGTGCTAGAGAGGCGAGGGGGAACGAGCAGTACTTC.

This clonotype was observed at least ten times. V usage is TRBV20-1 and J usage is TRBJ1-1; D uncertain. Germline-derived CDR1 and CDR2 are DFQATT and SNEGSKA (reference sequence). The length of the CDR3 is 13 residues. The ends were cut back, 3 bases at V and 4 bases at J, with 12 bases in the middle. As DNA, the CDR3 is TGCAGTGCTAGTACCCAGGCCTCCACTGAAGCTTTCTTT. Translated, it gives CSASTQASTEAFF.

This clonotype has more than one count but fewer than ten. The V and J genes are TRBV18 and TRBJ1-2; D may be TRBD1 (6 bases). The length of the CDR3 is 15 residues. Trimming removed 2 bases from V and 8 bases from J, with 18 bases in between. Germline CDR1 reads KGHSH; CDR2 reads LQKENI. Here the CDR3 DNA reads TGTGCCAGCTCACCAGATGGCCCAGGGGCGCGAGGCTACACCTTC. This codes for CASSPDGPGARGYTF.

This clonotype was counted a few times. This chain uses TRBV10-2 with TRBJ2-7, with 8 bases aligning to TRBD1. Trimming removed 6 bases from V and 11 bases from J; junction bases left unmatched: 9. This CDR3 comprises 12 residues. Germline V gene data show CDR1 as WSHSY and CDR2 as SAAADI. CDR3 DNA: TGCGCCAGCAGCCTTCAGACAGGGGACGAGTACTTC. Protein sequence: CASSLQTGDEYF.

This clonotype was counted ten times or more. J is TRBJ2-7 and V is TRBV28, with D maybe TRBD1 (7 bases). V was cut by 4 bases and J by 3 bases, with 22 bases left in between. The CDR3 extends over 17 amino acids. The germline CDR1 and CDR2 sequences are MDHEN and SYDVKM. CDR3 in DNA: TGTGCCAGCAGTTCCCCCCAGACAGGGAGGAGGAACTACGAGCAGTACTTC. It yields the protein CASSSPQTGRRNYEQYF.

This clonotype was recorded at least ten times. The chain has TRBV30 and TRBJ2-2; tentatively, D is TRBD1 (5 bases). Trimming stripped 2 bases from V and 7 bases from J, with 11 bases between. This CDR3 comprises 13 residues. Germline CDR1 and CDR2: GTSNPN and SVGIG (reference sequence). CDR3 DNA sequence: TGTGCCTGGAGTAACTCCAGGGACGGGGAGCTGTTTTTT. Its translation is CAWSNSRDGELFF. Complete variable domain (other parts from reference TRBV30 and TRBJ2-2): SQTIHQWPATLVQPVGSPLSLECTVEGTSNPNLYWYRQAAGRGLQLLFYSVGIGQISSEVPQNLSASRPQDRQFILSSKKLLLSDSGFYLCAWSNSRDGELFFGEGSRLTVL.

Ten or more counts support this clonotype. The chain recombines TRBV5-1 with TRBJ1-1; D is unresolved. Deletions cut 0 bases from V and 1 base from J, with 10 bases between. The CDR3 extends over 15 amino acids. CDR1 is SGHRS and CDR2 is YFSETQ in the germline V gene. The CDR3 loop is CASSLARQTNTEAFF. CDR3 sequence (DNA): TGCGCCAGCAGCTTGGCCAGGCAGACGAACACTGAAGCTTTCTTT.

The chain carries TRBV12-3 or TRBV12-4 and TRBJ2-1; D might be TRBD2 (6 bases). Trimming took 7 bases from V and 0 from J, leaving 13 bases between them. The CDR3 is made up of 15 amino acids. The CDR3 region has the DNA TGTGCCAGCACCCAGCAGACTAGCTCCTACAATGAGCAGTTCTTC. It is translated as CASTQQTSSYNEQFF.

This clonotype was detected many times. The chain employs TRBV29-1 and TRBJ2-1; D uncertain. Per germline, CDR1 SQVTM and CDR2 ANQGSEA. The CDR3 contains 11 residues. The V and J ends lost 6 bases and 9 bases respectively, with 12 bases between them. This chain's CDR3 is CSVVYTGEQFF. The CDR3 nucleotides are TGCAGCGTCGTATATACGGGTGAGCAGTTCTTC.

This clonotype was observed many times. The rearrangement uses TRBV15 and TRBJ2-3, with 11 bases fitting TRBD2. This CDR3 is built from 14 residues. CDR1 LNHNV and CDR2 YYDKDF come from the germline V gene (reference sequence). V was pared by 3 bases and J by 5 bases, with 1 base of the junction left unmatched. DNA for the CDR3: TGTGCCACCAGCAGCGGACTAGCGGGAGATACGCAGTATTTT. It yields the protein CATSSGLAGDTQYF.

In this sample, this clonotype turned up many times. The genes are TRBV30 and TRBJ2-5; D remains ambiguous. This CDR3 is 11 amino acids long. V was shortened by 6 bases and J by 3 bases, with 8 bases between the two germline ends. Germline V gives CDR1 GTSNPN, CDR2 SVGIG (reference sequence). The DNA for the CDR3 is TGTGCCTGCGAACGGAAAGAGACCCAGTACTTC. Protein product: CACERKETQYF.